This T cell receptor (beta chain) is from a study of siplizumab effects on memory and regulatory T cells. CDR3 length: 13 residues. Germline V CDR1 and CDR2: LNHDA, SQIVND (reference sequence). Trimming left V 7 bases short and J 4 bases short, with 13 bases between. TCRdb's table, derived via immunoSEQ multiplex PCR, lists solely in-frame clones and lacks some. The top ten hold around 1.8% of the sample, which has tens of thousands of clones, over 75% seen once. The V and J genes are TRBV19 and TRBJ1-1, with D unresolved. The source of this sequence is a human donor in good health. Source material: Tregs sorted from blood. The CDR3 sequence is CASTLRPGTEAFF. Written as DNA, the CDR3 is TGTGCCAGTACCCTCCGACCGGGCACTGAAGCTTTCTTT.